The entry that follows covers one T cell receptor (beta chain) sequence. This record comes from a study of control samples from healthy donors and cancer patients. Deletions cut 0 bases from V and 4 bases from J, with 15 bases between. There are 16 residues in the CDR3. CDR1 is MNHEY, CDR2 SVGEGT, per germline. Profiled with immunoSEQ multiplex PCR; TCRdb holds only in-frame clones, not every one. The repertoire holds more than 95,000 clones, roughly 84% seen once, with less than 9.5% in the top ten. This chain links TRBV6-2 or TRBV6-3 with TRBJ1-1, with TRBD1 as a possible D gene (5 bases). The sample consisted of blood. The receptor comes from a man in his forties in good health. The CDR3 DNA is TGTGCCAGCAGTTACTCGGGGCGTCGGGGGGTCACTGAAGCTTTCTTT. Protein: CASSYSGRRGVTEAFF.